This T cell receptor (beta chain) derives from a study of blood T cell repertoires in COVID-19. The assay was immunoSEQ multiplex PCR, and TCRdb's table has in-frame clones only and misses some. The sample shows hundreds of thousands of clones, approximately 78% of them seen only once. The participants were between roughly 18 and 100 years old and came from 24 US areas. Participant-reported clinical history was the basis for cohort assignment. This clone was seen a few times. Germline CDR1 reads LNHDA; CDR2 reads SQIVND (reference sequence). V lost 10 bases to trimming and J lost 8 bases; unmatched junction nucleotides: 2. The CDR3 is 12 residues long.

The V call is TRBV19, the J call TRBJ1-6; 10 positions match TRBD1. The clonotype originates from a man in his forties who had been exposed to COVID-19. The sample consisted of PBMCs or T cells enriched from blood (not recorded which). This chain's CDR3 is CATGQGDSPLHF. Written as DNA, the CDR3 is TGTGCCACCGGACAGGGGGATTCACCCCTCCACTTT.